This TCR beta chain was sequenced for a study of T cells in Graves' hyperthyroidism and ophthalmopathy. The study's findings and limits: The model predicted ophthalmopathy a median around six months before onset.

Hyperthyroidism had been newly diagnosed in patients aged 18 to 65, and its duration was under 2 months. This CDR3 region has 13 residues. Germline V gene sequence: CDR1 DFQATT, CDR2 SNEGSKA (reference sequence). Trimming left V 5 bases short and J 0 bases short, with 11 bases between. It was RNA transcripts that yielded the amplified TCR beta CDR3 regions. A first-round RT-PCR of the TCR CDR3 used the HTBI primer set. TCRdb redid the calling of the multiplex PCR reads with MiXCR, one entry per CDR3 protein. This table has about 560,000 distinct CDR3 sequences, 16% appearing once. This clonotype was seen ten or more times. Antigen specificity is unknown.

The sequence came from a woman aged 18-29 years with Graves' hyperthyroidism. The V call is TRBV20-1, the J call TRBJ2-7, with a tentative D call TRBD1 (5 bases). The sample consisted of blood. For the CDR3, the DNA is TGCAGTGCTGTGACAGTCTACTCCTACGAGCAGTACTTC. Its protein product is CSAVTVYSYEQYF.